The T cell receptor beta chain under discussion was sequenced for a study of cytomegalovirus exposure and HLA in healthy donors. Overall study findings and caveats: In an earlier analysis, in roughly 600 donors, most V segments appeared productive either ~87% or ~30% of the time.

60 Vbeta and 13 Jbeta primers were used in PCR. Produced via immunoSEQ multiplex PCR; TCRdb's table is partial and in-frame only. This table has about 140,000 clones, 73% appearing once. V was cut by 8 bases and J by 6 bases, with 19 bases left in between. The V gene's germline CDR1 is MDHEN and CDR2 SYDVKM. This CDR3 spans 14 amino acids. Note on this clone: Its antigen is not identified.

Sample: PBMCs. The receptor's source is a woman in her thirties or forties in good health and CMV-seronegative. The chain employs TRBV28 and TRBJ2-5; D possibly corresponds to TRBD2 (6 bases). CDR3 sequence reads: CASLPAGRIKTQYF. For the CDR3, the DNA is TGTGCCAGCCTCCCTGCGGGACGTATAAAGACCCAGTACTTC.